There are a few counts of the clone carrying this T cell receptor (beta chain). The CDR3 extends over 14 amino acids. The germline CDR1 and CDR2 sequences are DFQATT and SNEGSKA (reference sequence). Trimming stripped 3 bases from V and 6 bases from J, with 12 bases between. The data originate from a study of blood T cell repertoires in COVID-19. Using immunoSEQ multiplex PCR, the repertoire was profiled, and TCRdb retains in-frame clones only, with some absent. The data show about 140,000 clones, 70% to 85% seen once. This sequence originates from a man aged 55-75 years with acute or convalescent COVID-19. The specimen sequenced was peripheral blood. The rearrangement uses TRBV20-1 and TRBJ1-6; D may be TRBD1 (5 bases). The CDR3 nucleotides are TGCAGTGCTAGTATCGGCAGGGCTAATTCACCCCTCCACTTT. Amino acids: CSASIGRANSPLHF.